The 6 T cell receptor beta chains reported below all come from one sample, sequenced in a study of T cells in Graves' hyperthyroidism and ophthalmopathy. What was amplified from RNA transcripts were TCR beta CDR3 regions. Using the HTBI primer set, a first-round RT-PCR was run on the TCR CDR3. A single record per CDR3 protein comes from TCRdb applying MiXCR to the multiplex PCR reads. The repertoire holds 550,000 to 700,000 distinct CDR3 sequences, roughly 50% seen once, with around a fifth in the top ten. Sequenced sample: peripheral blood or thyroid tissue (not recorded which). The receptors originated from an adult woman with Graves' disease, either hyperthyroidism or ophthalmopathy (not recorded which).

This clonotype was picked up a small number of times. This chain joins TRBV20-1 and TRBJ2-7; D not certain. The germline gives CDR1 DFQATT, CDR2 SNEGSKA (reference sequence). The CDR3 consists of 14 residues. With 1 base removed from V and 8 bases from J, the gap between germline ends came to 18 bases. CDR3 sequence: CSARGPSDLWKQYF. CDR3 in DNA: TGCAGTGCTAGAGGTCCGTCCGATCTCTGGAAGCAGTACTTC.

This clonotype was seen ten or more times. This rearrangement joins TRBV6-1 to TRBJ2-5; D unresolved. The V end was cut by 8 bases, the J end by 10 bases, with 5 bases between. CDR3 size: 8 residues. CDR1 is MNHNS and CDR2 is SASEGT in the germline V gene. The CDR3 sequence is CASGFQYF. CDR3 sequence (DNA): TGTGCCAGCGGATTCCAGTACTTC.

This chain uses TRBV25-1 with TRBJ2-1; D remains unclear. This CDR3 has 13 amino acids. Germline lookup yields CDR1 MGHDK and CDR2 SYGVNS. V lost 5 bases, J lost 1 base, and 6 bases lay in between. CDR3 protein: CASSRLSYNEQFF. The DNA of the CDR3 is TGTGCCAGCAGTAGATTGTCCTACAATGAGCAGTTCTTC.

This clonotype was detected many times. The gene calls are TRBV20-1 and TRBJ1-4, with a weak D call TRBD1 (5 bases). The CDR3 spans 14 residues. Between the trimmed V and J ends, which lost 3 bases and 8 bases, there was a span of 16 bases. Germline V gives CDR1 DFQATT, CDR2 SNEGSKA (reference sequence). CDR3 protein: CSARGGGLYEKLFF. DNA of the CDR3: TGCAGTGCTAGGGGCGGGGGTCTATACGAAAAACTGTTTTTT.

The CDR3 sequence: CASSPEKGGLGYQPQHF. CDR3 coding DNA: TGTGCCAGCAGCCCAGAGAAGGGGGGGCTGGGATATCAGCCCCAGCATTTT. The chain combines TRBV7-9 with TRBJ1-5; tentatively, D is TRBD1 (6 bases). The V gene lost 5 bases and the J gene lost 5 bases, with 22 bases spanning the gap. The germline V gene has CDR1 SEHNR and CDR2 FQNEAQ (reference sequence). The CDR3 has 17 amino acids.

In its sample, this clonotype was seen many times. The rearrangement links TRBV5-1 to TRBJ1-1, with 7 positions matching TRBD1. V shed 4 bases and J 5 bases; nucleotides not matched to a gene: 5. This CDR3 is built from 13 residues. Looked up from germline, CDR1 is SGHRS and CDR2 is YFSETQ. The DNA for the CDR3 is TGCGCCAGCAGCGGGGACAGAGGGACTGAAGCTTTCTTT. This translates into CASSGDRGTEAFF. The entire variable domain, with the rest obtained from reference TRBV5-1 and TRBJ1-1, is as follows: KAGVTQTPRYLIKTRGQQVTLSCSPISGHRSVSWYQQTPGQGLQFLFEYFSETQRNKGNFPGRFSGRQFSNSRSEMNVSTLELGDSALYLCASSGDRGTEAFFGQGTRLTVV.